Below, 27 T cell receptor beta chains from the same sample are listed, as sequenced in a study of cytotoxic CD8 clonotypes in ibrutinib-treated CLL. Sequencing was performed with immunoSEQ multiplex PCR; in TCRdb, only in-frame clones are kept and a portion is missing. The data show 250,000 to 350,000 clones, roughly 76% seen once. The source material was PBMCs, sampled at disease progression, from a patient treated with ibrutinib. The receptor set was obtained from a human donor with chronic lymphocytic leukemia.

This sequence joins TRBV29-1 and TRBJ2-7; 13 bases fit TRBD2. V trimming: 7 bases; J trimming: 6 bases; junction bases outside the gene matches: 6. The CDR3 contains 13 residues. Germline V CDR1 and CDR2: SQVTM, ANQGSEA. CDR3 nucleotides: TGCAGCGCCAGACTAGCGGGAGGACTCGAGCAGTACTTC. It is translated as CSARLAGGLEQYF.

The chain has TRBV18 and TRBJ2-7, with 9 bases fitting TRBD1. After removal of 4 bases from V and 1 base from J, the junction contained 2 bases not matched to a gene. The CDR3 loop spans 14 amino acids. CDR1 and CDR2 (germline): KGHSH, LQKENI. CDR3 DNA: TGTGCCAGCTCACAGACAGGGGGTTCCTACGAGCAGTACTTC. It encodes CASSQTGGSYEQYF.

The rearrangement joins TRBV28 to TRBJ2-5; 7 bases line up with TRBD1. The CDR3 runs 16 residues. V lost 3 bases, J lost 4 bases, and 11 bases stayed unmatched. Germline CDR1 and CDR2: MDHEN and SYDVKM. CDR3 DNA sequence: TGTGCCAGCAGTTTCGGGCTCGGGGCAGGGGGAGAGACCCAGTACTTC. Protein product: CASSFGLGAGGETQYF. Variable domain in full (rest from reference TRBV28 and TRBJ2-5): DVKVTQSSRYLVKRTGEKVFLECVQDMDHENMFWYRQDPGLGLRLIYFSYDVKMKEKGDIPEGYSVSREKKERFSLILESASTNQTSMYLCASSFGLGAGGETQYFGPGTRLLVL.

V is TRBV9 and J is TRBJ2-2, with a possible D match to TRBD1 (6 bases). Per the germline V gene, CDR1 is SGDLS and CDR2 is YYNGEE. This CDR3 is 15 amino acids long. Between the trimmed V and J ends, which lost 4 bases and 3 bases, there was a span of 13 bases. As DNA, the CDR3 is TGTGCCAGCAGCCCCCGGGACACCCACACCGGGGAGCTGTTTTTT. This codes for CASSPRDTHTGELFF.

In its sample, this clone was seen a few times. The sample carries other DNA sequences with the same CDR3. The chain carries TRBV9 and TRBJ1-3; TRBD1 might be the D (5 bases). The CDR3 is 15 residues long. The V gene's germline CDR1 is SGDLS and CDR2 YYNGEE. V shed 0 bases and J shed 0 bases, with 7 bases lying between them. The CDR3 nucleotides read TGTGCCAGCAGCGTAGAGGGGAACTCTGGAAACACCATATATTTT. Its protein product is CASSVEGNSGNTIYF.

The J gene is TRBJ2-5, the V gene TRBV27, with D possibly matching TRBD2 (6 bases). Trimming shortened V by 0 bases and J by 3 bases, and 11 bases separated the two germline ends. The length of the CDR3 is 15 residues. In germline, CDR1 is MNHEY, CDR2 SMNVEV (reference sequence). CDR3 sequence reads: CASSLSKLAKETQYF. The DNA of the CDR3 is TGTGCCAGCAGTTTATCGAAACTAGCCAAAGAGACCCAGTACTTC.

The V gene is TRBV6-4, the J gene TRBJ1-4; 8 bases fit TRBD1. V was pared by 3 bases and J by 7 bases, with 1 base of the junction left unmatched. The CDR3 totals 13 residues. CDR1 and CDR2 (germline): MRHNA, SNTAGT. The CDR3 nucleotides read TGTGCCAGCAGTGATGGACAGGGTGAAAAACTGTTTTTT. Amino acid sequence: CASSDGQGEKLFF.

The J gene is TRBJ1-4, the V gene TRBV7-3, with D unresolved. The CDR3 has 15 residues. The V gene's germline CDR1 is SGHTA and CDR2 FQGTGA. Trimming cost V 5 bases and J 0 bases, with 10 bases left between them. CDR3 sequence reads: CASSPGSTTNEKLFF. The CDR3 DNA reads as TGTGCCAGCAGCCCCGGGTCGACAACTAATGAAAAACTGTTTTTT.

The rearrangement links TRBV11-2 to TRBJ1-6; possibly TRBD1 for D (5 bases). V gave up 0 bases and J gave up 8 bases, with 20 bases separating them. The CDR3 contains 18 residues. Germline-derived CDR1 and CDR2 are SGHAT and FQNNGV. The CDR3 spells CASSLDASPRGRHSPLHF. The CDR3 coding sequence is TGTGCCAGCAGCTTAGACGCGTCCCCAAGGGGCCGACATTCACCCCTCCACTTT.

The chain has TRBV10-3 and TRBJ2-2; no clear D. The CDR3 spans 13 residues. Per the germline V gene, CDR1 is ENHRY and CDR2 is SYGVKD. With 1 base removed from V and 9 bases from J, the gap between germline ends came to 9 bases. The CDR3 coding sequence is TGTGCCATCAGTGAGTACGAGTTCAGGGAGCTGTTTTTT. As protein: CAISEYEFRELFF.

This clone was seen only a few times. The V gene is TRBV2, the J gene TRBJ1-5, with D unclear. The CDR3 has 13 residues. Trimming removed 3 bases from V and 4 bases from J, with 7 bases in between. CDR1 and CDR2 (germline): SNHLY, FYNNEI. The CDR3 DNA reads TGTGCCAGCAGTGAGCGGGTTAATCAGCCCCAGCATTTT. It codes for CASSERVNQPQHF.

The chain links TRBV10-1 to TRBJ1-1; TRBD1 matches at 7 bases. The CDR3 totals 14 residues. J lost 3 bases, V lost 4 bases, and 5 bases had no gene match. Germline CDR1 reads WNHNN; CDR2 reads SYGVQD (reference sequence). DNA of the CDR3: TGCGCCAGCAGTGCGAACAGGGGTTACACTGAAGCTTTCTTT. Its translation is CASSANRGYTEAFF.

This clone came up once. V is TRBV7-6 and J is TRBJ1-1; possible D gene TRBD1, 6 bases. Per germline, CDR1 SGHVS and CDR2 FNYEAQ. Trimming cost V 2 bases and J 4 bases, with 11 bases left between them. The CDR3 totals 14 residues. CDR3: CASSLNREGTEAFF. CDR3 in DNA: TGTGCCAGCAGCTTAAACAGGGAGGGCACTGAAGCTTTCTTT.

The CDR3 protein is CASRRASSYNEQFF. CDR3 DNA sequence: TGTGCCAGCCGTCGTGCCAGCTCCTACAATGAGCAGTTCTTC. The chain uses TRBV6-1 and TRBJ2-1; D remains unclear. Trimming took 8 bases from V and 0 from J, leaving 11 bases between them. CDR3 length: 14 residues. CDR1 is MNHNS and CDR2 is SASEGT in the germline V gene.

The V and J genes are TRBV5-1 and TRBJ2-3, with D possibly TRBD2 on 5 matching bases. This CDR3 has 14 amino acids. Germline lookup yields CDR1 SGHRS and CDR2 YFSETQ. V dropped 4 bases and J dropped 1 base, with 10 bases sitting between them. The CDR3: CASSPSGGTDTQYF. The CDR3 DNA follows: TGCGCCAGCAGCCCCTCCGGGGGCACAGATACGCAGTATTTT.

The rearrangement joins TRBV25-1 to TRBJ2-3; no clear D gene. Germline V gene data show CDR1 as MGHDK and CDR2 as SYGVNS. The CDR3 has 11 residues. V was pared by 5 bases and J by 6 bases, with 6 bases between. As DNA, the CDR3 is TGTGCCAGCAGTCTCGGGGATACGCAGTATTTT. It specifies CASSLGDTQYF.

The V and J genes are TRBV7-2 and TRBJ2-1, with 8 nucleotides matching TRBD2. The CDR3 length is 16 residues. The V segment lost 3 bases and the J segment 4 bases; nucleotides outside the gene matches: 8. Germline CDR1 and CDR2: SGHTA and FQGNSA. The CDR3 reads CASSFVGGLGYNEQFF. The CDR3 nucleotides read TGTGCCAGCAGCTTTGTAGGGGGACTAGGTTACAATGAGCAGTTCTTC.

This chain joins TRBV6-1 and TRBJ1-2; 7 bases map to TRBD1. The trim removed 7 bases at V and 6 bases at J, leaving 8 bases unmatched. CDR3 length: 13 residues. The germline CDR1 and CDR2 sequences are MNHNS and SASEGT. The CDR3 region is CASNPTGTHGYTF. The CDR3 DNA sequence: TGTGCCAGCAATCCGACAGGGACCCATGGCTACACCTTC.

CDR3 nucleotides: TGTGCCAGCAGCGGACGTGGGCAGGACGAGCAGTACTTC. It codes for CASSGRGQDEQYF. This rearrangement joins TRBV9 to TRBJ2-7; D is unresolved. CDR3 length equals 13 residues. The V end lost 3 bases, the J end lost 5 bases, and 12 bases lay between the germline ends. Germline CDR1 SGDLS, CDR2 YYNGEE.

The V and J genes are TRBV29-1 and TRBJ2-7, with D maybe TRBD2 (6 bases). Deletions cut 4 bases from V and 5 bases from J, with 12 bases between. Germline lookup yields CDR1 SQVTM and CDR2 ANQGSEA. This CDR3 is 12 amino acids long. The CDR3 DNA sequence: TGCAGCGTTGCCGGGAGAACTCACGAGCAGTACTTC. Amino acids: CSVAGRTHEQYF.

In this sample, this clone turned up a few times. Compared with germline, one end of the junction differs, possibly owing to a read error. The genes are TRBV2 and TRBJ1-2; weak D call: TRBD1 (5 bases). The CDR3 totals 13 residues. CDR1 and CDR2 (germline): SNHLY, FYNNEI. The CDR3 bases are TGTGCCAGCAGGGGGGAGAAGGGCTCTCCCAGGGCTTTC. It translates to CASRGEKGSPRAF.

The chain links TRBV4-3 to TRBJ2-5, with D possibly being TRBD2 (5 bases). Germline CDR1 reads LGHNA; CDR2 reads YSLEER. This CDR3 is 15 amino acids long. V was trimmed by 0 bases and J by 5 bases, leaving 13 bases between them. CDR3 protein: CASSQDRASWETQYF. The CDR3 DNA reads as TGCGCCAGCAGCCAAGATAGGGCTAGCTGGGAGACCCAGTACTTC.

V is TRBV5-6 and J is TRBJ2-3; 10 positions match TRBD1. Per the germline V gene, CDR1 is SGHDT and CDR2 is YYEEEE. The CDR3 has 14 residues. V gave up 3 bases and J gave up 4 bases; unmatched junction bases: 2. CDR3 DNA: TGTGCCAGCAGCTCGGACAGGGGGGCAGATACGCAGTATTTT. Protein: CASSSDRGADTQYF.

On this clone: The sample contains more than one DNA sequence encoding this CDR3. V gene TRBV18 combines with J gene TRBJ1-5; 8 bases agree with TRBD1. Germline lookup yields CDR1 KGHSH and CDR2 LQKENI. The CDR3 is made up of 14 amino acids. V dropped 3 bases and J dropped 7; count of bases not matched to a gene: 5. For the CDR3, the DNA is TGTGCCAGCTCACCCGGACAGGGAGGGCAGCCCCAGCATTTT. It codes for CASSPGQGGQPQHF.

This clone occurred a few times. The rearrangement links TRBV2 to TRBJ2-3, with D tentatively TRBD2 (5 bases). The CDR3 is made up of 13 amino acids. Per the germline V gene, CDR1 is SNHLY and CDR2 is FYNNEI. Trimming shortened V by 4 bases and J by 6 bases, and 11 bases separated the two germline ends. The CDR3 spells CASSGPRGDTQYF. CDR3 nucleotide sequence: TGTGCCAGCAGTGGTCCCCGCGGGGATACGCAGTATTTT.

The J gene is TRBJ2-7, the V gene TRBV30, with 7 bases lining up with TRBD2. The CDR3 has 16 residues. Per germline, CDR1 GTSNPN and CDR2 SVGIG (reference sequence). Trimming removed 4 bases from V and 2 bases from J; junction bases left unmatched: 14. Here the CDR3 DNA reads TGTGCCTGGAAGGGTGCGGGGGTCCGCCGGGCCTACGAGCAGTACTTC. This codes for CAWKGAGVRRAYEQYF.

The chain is built from TRBV4-1 and TRBJ1-4; the D is unclear. This CDR3 contains 15 residues. The germline V gene has CDR1 MGHRA and CDR2 YSYEKL. Trimming removed 4 bases from V and 8 bases from J, with 17 bases in between. DNA of the CDR3: TGCGCCAGCAGCCTCAAACCGGGGTCTGGCGAAAAACTGTTTTTT. This translates into CASSLKPGSGEKLFF.